This entry features one T cell receptor (beta chain) sequence. When the RNA was reverse transcribed, random hexamers were used with an input of 0.5 to 1 ug. TCRdb passed the immunoSEQ multiplex PCR reads through MiXCR, listing each CDR3 protein once. The sample lists about 200,000 distinct CDR3 sequences; roughly 96% were seen once. Trimming removed 3 bases from V and 10 bases from J, with 10 bases in between. CDR3 length: 13 amino acids. In germline, CDR1 is KGHSH, CDR2 LQKENI. This sample was included in a study of CD8 T cells in Susac syndrome. The multiple sclerosis controls consisted of treatment-naive patients with relapsing-remitting disease, either stable or active.

Sequenced input: CD4+ T cells from PBMCs. The source is a human donor with multiple sclerosis. The gene calls are TRBV18 and TRBJ1-6; D is undetermined. CDR3 sequence: CASSPAGGSPLHF. CDR3 coding DNA: TGTGCCAGCTCACCGGCGGGAGGGTCACCCCTCCACTTT. Full variable domain (outside the CDR3, taken from reference TRBV18 and TRBJ1-6): NAGVMQNPRHLVRRRGQEARLRCSPMKGHSHVYWYRQLPEEGLKFMVYLQKENIIDESGMPKERFSAEFPKEGPSILRIQQVVRGDSAAYFCASSPAGGSPLHFGNGTRLTVT.